This paragraph covers one T cell receptor (beta chain) sequence. A single count supports this clone. Its binding antigen is unknown. Per-nucleotide qualities are absent, and no much larger clonotype sits a single base away. This record belongs to a study of shared T cell receptors in the human thymus (dated by TCRdb to the early 2020s). For context, the study as a whole: The study examined how the human thymus generates shared, self-reactive T-cell receptor alpha chains.

Receptor libraries were prepared by the immunoSEQ multiplex PCR assay. The immuneACCESS repertoire file appears here via TCRdb, limited to in-frame rearrangements. These files lack a portion of the clones; in checked studies, under half of the deficit traces to unresolved V genes, and the cause of the others is not known. The sample has hundreds of thousands of clones on record, 75% to 80% of them singletons. The ten largest clones represent around 0.012% of the sample. These data also formed part of another study, on human thymus T cells. As that second study puts it: In Finland, the donors were immunologically healthy infants who were having open corrective cardiac surgery for congenital heart defects. Thymus tissue was obtained as surgical resects removed during corrective cardiac surgery. V and J gene segment usage appeared biased in both thymic and peripheral blood repertoires. According to the related research, thymic TCR repertoires were highly overlapping among unrelated individuals. The study used about 8 infant thymus samples plus four related peripheral blood samples to characterize TCR alpha and beta repertoires. Donor ages ranging from roughly 6 to 244 days were recorded, and five to seven male and two female infants were included in the cohort. Thymocytes were released mechanically from tissue and stored at -70 °C as pellets of 10-30 million cells. Genomic DNA was extracted from frozen cell pellets with a QIAsymphony instrument. Using the immunoSEQ multiplex PCR assay, the TCRB and TCRAD loci were amplified from a standardized quantity of quality-controlled genomic DNA. The V(D)J region was spanned by amplicons of a length sufficient to cover the CDR3 and to identify V and J genes. The amplicons were sequenced on an Illumina platform via the commercial immunoSEQ service. Primer bias and sequencing errors were corrected as previously described, and TCRAD and TCRB definitions were based on the IMGT database. The repertoires were analysed using immunoSEQ Analyzer 3.0 and VDJTools for basic statistics, V/J segment usage, diversity estimates, rarefaction and pairwise overlap. Diversity was estimated with Chao1, ChaoE, Efron-Thisted, Shannon and inverse Simpson indices, and also on datasets down-sampled to the smallest sample. Repertoire overlap was assessed by strict matching of CDR3 nucleotide sequence, V gene and J gene, and clustering was done by Jaccard-based multidimensional scaling. Thymus samples yielded on average roughly 800,000 unique TCRB clonotypes, compared with 70,000 to 85,000 from blood samples.

This clonotype originated in a boy under two years old with a congenital heart defect. Donor details come from another sample of the same person, matched by shared clones. Sequencing was done on a sample of thymocytes.

The nucleotides are TGTGCCAGCAGCTCCGGAGGTAGGCTTCGCGGGAGAACAGATACGCAGTATTTT. Its translation reads: CASSSGGRLRGRTDTQYF. The V and J segments used are TRBV9 and TRBJ2-3; 7 junctional bases match TRBD2. Trimming leaves V shorter by 4 bases and J shorter by 3 bases, with the junction holding 17 bases beyond the gene matches. The germline V gene gives CDR1 as SGDLS and CDR2 as YYNGEE. From the cysteine through the phenylalanine, the CDR3 covers 18 amino acids. The only DNA kept is the CDR3, 54 bases in frame from the first base.